This T cell receptor (beta chain) emerged from a study of blood T cells in healthy people across ages. Together with a sample-barcoded 5' primer, a J-beta primer mix was included in a second PCR lasting 7 to 11 cycles. Each CDR3 protein gets one entry after TCRdb re-called the 5' RACE reads with MiXCR. The sample lists 1.5 million to 2 million distinct CDR3 sequences, roughly 32% occurring once. As for this clonotype: Its antigen is unidentified.

The CDR3 contains 13 residues. Per germline, CDR1 SGHAT and CDR2 FQNNGV. V lost 3 bases and J lost 10, with 13 bases in between. Whole-study results and caveats: PBMCs went unsorted, and a conclusive naive versus antigen-experienced comparison was therefore prevented. There was a strong correlation between TCR beta diversity and naive T cell percentage. There were more naive CD4+ cells and higher diversity in long-lived donors than in aged donors.

This rearrangement joins TRBV11-2 to TRBJ2-1; tentative D call: TRBD2 (6 bases). This clonotype originated in a woman aged 30 to 39 in good health. Specimen: blood. The CDR3 bases are TGTGCCAGCAGCTTGGGAAGGACTATCGAGCAGTTCTTC. Translated, it gives CASSLGRTIEQFF.